Below, 14 T cell receptor beta chains from the same sample are listed, as sequenced in a study of CD8 T cells in ankylosing spondylitis. TCRdb redid the calling of the 5' RACE reads with MiXCR, one entry per CDR3 protein. The table shows fewer than 200,000 distinct CDR3 sequences, with roughly 10% occurring only once. The specimen sequenced was blood, either unsorted or a sorted T cell fraction (not recorded which). These receptors came from a female donor with ankylosing spondylitis or in good health (not recorded which).

This clonotype was seen a handful of times. This rearrangement joins TRBV19 to TRBJ2-7; D is ambiguous. CDR3 length: 13 amino acids. V was cut by 10 bases and J by 0 bases, with 13 bases left in between. The germline V gene has CDR1 LNHDA and CDR2 SQIVND (reference sequence). CDR3 nucleotides: TGTGCCACCTCTCCGGTCCTCTCCTACGAGCAGTACTTC. Its protein product is CATSPVLSYEQYF.

The sample holds a few counts of this clonotype. The chain links TRBV3-1 to TRBJ2-2; D is uncertain. This CDR3 has 19 amino acids. Trimming stripped 6 bases from V and 1 base from J, with 24 bases between. CDR1 is LGHDT, CDR2 YNNKEL, per germline (reference sequence). This chain's CDR3 is CASSHLVLQLSQNTGELFF. DNA of the CDR3: TGTGCCAGCAGTCACTTAGTTTTACAACTTTCACAGAACACCGGGGAGCTGTTTTTT.

This clonotype was seen a handful of times. V usage is TRBV6-5 and J usage is TRBJ2-1; D remains ambiguous. The germline V and J ends were trimmed by 2 bases and 3 bases, with 8 bases remaining between them. Germline V gives CDR1 MNHEY, CDR2 SVGAGI. This CDR3 has 14 amino acids. CDR3 in DNA: TGTGCCAGCAGTTACCGGAGTGACTACAATGAGCAGTTCTTC. Encoded protein: CASSYRSDYNEQFF.

This chain links TRBV28 with TRBJ2-1; 14 bases are a match to TRBD2. There are 15 residues in the CDR3. With V trimmed by 5 bases and J by 7 bases, 4 bases remained unmatched. Germline CDR1 reads MDHEN; CDR2 reads SYDVKM. CDR3 sequence: CASSPGLAGVNEQFF. Here the CDR3 DNA reads TGTGCCAGCAGTCCGGGACTAGCGGGAGTGAATGAGCAGTTCTTC.

Written as DNA, the CDR3 is TGTGCCAGCAGCTCTACAGGGAAAACTGGAAACACCATATATTTT. The encoded protein is CASSSTGKTGNTIYF. The chain has TRBV12-3 or TRBV12-4 and TRBJ1-3; D may be TRBD1 (6 bases). Trimming took 6 bases from V and 2 from J, leaving 14 bases between them. This CDR3 has 15 residues.

The chain links TRBV29-1 to TRBJ2-5; D is unclear. Trimming took 7 bases from V and 2 from J, leaving 17 bases between them. The CDR3 has 14 residues. Germline V lookup: CDR1 SQVTM, CDR2 ANQGSEA. The CDR3 region is CSALTPPNQETQYF. For the CDR3, the DNA is TGCAGCGCCTTAACCCCCCCAAATCAAGAGACCCAGTACTTC.

This clonotype was counted between two and nine times. V gene TRBV7-9 combines with J gene TRBJ2-2, with D maybe TRBD2 (6 bases). Germline assignment: CDR1 SEHNR and CDR2 FQNEAQ (reference sequence). V gave up 1 base and J gave up 5 bases, with 17 bases separating them. The CDR3 is 17 residues long. CDR3 amino acids: CASSLVTGREWTGELFF. The CDR3 DNA reads TGTGCCAGCAGCTTAGTTACAGGCCGGGAGTGGACCGGGGAGCTGTTTTTT.

This clonotype turned up a few times. The V call is TRBV15, the J call TRBJ2-7; 7 positions agree with TRBD1. Germline trimming cut 4 bases from V and 5 bases from J; bases unmatched to any gene: 5. Germline CDR1 reads LNHNV; CDR2 reads YYDKDF (reference sequence). This CDR3 has 13 amino acids. The CDR3, as DNA: TGTGCCACCAGCACAGACAGGGCCGACGAGCAGTACTTC. Translating gives CATSTDRADEQYF.

There are many counts of this clonotype. The chain is built from TRBV27 and TRBJ2-1; 11 bases agree with TRBD2. The CDR3 consists of 15 residues. With 4 bases clipped from V and 4 bases from J, the junction kept 3 bases outside the gene matches. Germline V gene lookup returns CDR1 MNHEY and CDR2 SMNVEV (reference sequence). For the CDR3, the DNA is TGTGCCAGCAGTTCCGGGACTAGCGGTTACAATGAGCAGTTCTTC. Protein product: CASSSGTSGYNEQFF.

In this sample, this clonotype turned up a few times. This rearrangement joins TRBV4-3 to TRBJ2-1; D uncertain. Germline CDR1 reads LGHNA; CDR2 reads YSLEER. Trimming left V 3 bases short and J 5 bases short, with 8 bases between. The CDR3 has 13 residues. The CDR3 region is CASSHGLNNEQFF. The CDR3 DNA sequence: TGCGCCAGCAGCCACGGCCTCAACAATGAGCAGTTCTTC.

This chain connects TRBV27 to TRBJ2-3; D may correspond to TRBD1 or TRBD2 (6 bases each). The V gene's germline CDR1 is MNHEY and CDR2 SMNVEV (reference sequence). The CDR3 has 13 residues. V lost 7 bases and J lost 6, with 14 bases in between. The CDR3 coding sequence is TGTGCCAGCACTGGAGGGGGGACGGATACGCAGTATTTT. Protein sequence: CASTGGGTDTQYF.

This clonotype was picked up a small number of times. The chain carries TRBV4-1 and TRBJ2-3; D may be TRBD1 (7 bases). The CDR3 contains 15 residues. V was shortened by 6 bases and J by 4 bases, with 17 bases between the two germline ends. Germline V gene data show CDR1 as MGHRA and CDR2 as YSYEKL. The CDR3 DNA follows: TGCGCCAGCAGAAGGGTAGGAGGGGGCCCAGATACGCAGTATTTT. The encoded protein is CASRRVGGGPDTQYF.

There are many counts of this clonotype. The CDR3 nucleotides read TGTGCCAGCAGCAAAGTTACCGGGACAGTACAAGAGACCCAGTACTTC. Its protein is CASSKVTGTVQETQYF. The chain carries TRBV6-2 or TRBV6-3 and TRBJ2-5; 7 positions agree with TRBD1. The V gene end was trimmed by 6 bases and the J gene end by 2 bases; junction bases not matched to a gene: 12. The CDR3 is 16 residues long. CDR1 is MNHEY and CDR2 is SVGEGT in the germline V gene.

This clonotype was seen ten or more times. This chain joins TRBV11-2 and TRBJ2-2, with D unclear. With 0 bases removed from V and 1 base from J, the gap between germline ends came to 6 bases. Germline CDR1 SGHAT, CDR2 FQNNGV. The CDR3 contains 15 residues. The CDR3 sequence: CASSLDTGNTGELFF. Here the CDR3 DNA reads TGTGCCAGCAGCTTAGATACTGGGAACACCGGGGAGCTGTTTTTT.